This TCR beta chain was sequenced in a study of blood T cells in healthy people across ages. Findings and caveats of the study: It was held that diversity estimates obtained from one million T cells represented underestimates.

Then a second PCR, running about 7 to 11 cycles, was carried out with a sample-barcoded 5' primer and a J-beta primer mix. Paired-end reads containing CDR3 totaled no fewer than 3 million for each sample. From the 5' RACE reads, TCRdb called clonotypes with MiXCR, one entry per CDR3 protein. The sample carries 650,000 to 1,000,000 distinct CDR3 sequences, about 37% recorded once. V lost 0 bases, J lost 4 bases, and 9 bases stayed unmatched. The CDR3 spans 17 residues. Germline V gives CDR1 LGHDT, CDR2 YNNKEL (reference sequence). This clonotype was seen many times. The target antigen is unknown. Every sample had a minimum of 6.5 million PBMCs isolated.

This TCR came from a man aged 18 to 29 in good health. The sequencing sample was made of blood. The rearrangement links TRBV3-1 to TRBJ2-1; 7 nucleotides agree with TRBD1. The CDR3 protein is CASSQEARDSHYNEQFF. In DNA form, the CDR3 reads TGTGCCAGCAGCCAAGAGGCCCGGGACAGCCATTACAATGAGCAGTTCTTC.